This passage covers 4 T cell receptor beta chains from one sample sequenced in a study of T cell changes during pregnancy in multiple sclerosis. Repertoires were generated with immunoSEQ multiplex PCR, while TCRdb's copy carries only in-frame clones and drops some. This table has approximately 80,000 clones, roughly nine tenths appearing once. The sequencing here drew on PBMCs, taken in the first trimester of pregnancy. The receptor set was obtained from a female donor in good health, serving as a control in a pregnancy study. Some clones in this sample may be carry-over from other donors' samples.

This clone was observed a handful of times. The chain employs TRBV7-9 and TRBJ2-1, with 10 bases that match TRBD2. The CDR3 has 15 residues. Germline trimming cut 5 bases from V and 3 bases from J; bases unmatched to any gene: 4. CDR1 and CDR2 from the germline V gene are SEHNR and FQNEAQ (reference sequence). The CDR3 DNA reads TGTGCCAGCAGCCCGGGACTAGCGCACTACAATGAGCAGTTCTTC. It yields the protein CASSPGLAHYNEQFF. The full variable domain, rest sourced from reference TRBV7-9 and TRBJ2-1, is DTGVSQNPRHKITKRGQNVTFRCDPISEHNRLYWYRQTLGQGPEFLTYFQNEAQLEKSRLLSDRFSAERPKGSFSTLEIQRTEQGDSAMYLCASSPGLAHYNEQFFGPGTRLTVL.

This clone has just one count. The chain combines TRBV7-2 with TRBJ2-7; 9 nucleotides line up with TRBD2. The germline V gene encodes CDR1 SGHTA and CDR2 FQGNSA. Trimming at V came to 0 bases and at J to 2 bases, leaving 8 bases not matched to a gene. This CDR3 spans 17 amino acids. CDR3 amino acids: CASSLASGAGGPYEQYF. In nucleotides, the CDR3 is TGTGCCAGCAGCTTAGCATCGGGGGCGGGGGGGCCCTACGAGCAGTACTTC.

The rearrangement joins TRBV4-1 to TRBJ2-3; D remains unclear. The CDR3 covers 12 residues. The germline V and J ends were trimmed by 0 bases and 7 bases, with 5 bases remaining between them. CDR1 is MGHRA, CDR2 YSYEKL, per germline. This CDR3 is CASSQDQYTQYF. CDR3 sequence (DNA): TGCGCCAGCAGCCAAGATCAATATACGCAGTATTTT.

J is TRBJ1-4 and V is TRBV27; tentative D call: TRBD1 (5 bases). The CDR3 loop spans 14 amino acids. Germline loops: CDR1 MNHEY, CDR2 SMNVEV (reference sequence). V was clipped by 3 bases and J by 4 bases, with 9 bases between them. DNA for the CDR3: TGTGCCAGCAGTTTGGAAAGGGGTAATGAAAAACTGTTTTTT. Protein product: CASSLERGNEKLFF. Combining the CDR3 with reference TRBV27 and TRBJ1-4 gives the whole variable domain EAQVTQNPRYLITVTGKKLTVTCSQNMNHEYMSWYRQDPGLGLRQIYYSMNVEVTDKGDVPEGYKVSRKEKRNFPLILESPSPNQTSLYFCASSLERGNEKLFFGSGTQLSVL.